This is a list of T cell receptor beta chains from one sample in a study of low-dose radiotherapy and immunotherapy resistance in tumors. TCRdb called the reads again in MiXCR, with one record for every CDR3 protein. This sample yields 64,000 or so distinct CDR3 sequences, of which around 27% are seen a single time; less than 8% belongs to the top ten. Material: PBMCs, obtained before treatment. The receptors shown here come from a male donor with rectosigmoid adenocarcinoma. Both conserved end residues are part of each CDR3. The order of the fields is J gene, CDR3 length, V gene, D gene, clone size, CDR3 DNA, CDR3 protein. A D gene is named only where the DNA matches it firmly. Expanded clones get a size class; other rows say once, few or many, or leave the size out.

j_call: TRBJ1-6
cdr3_length: 15
v_call: TRBV28
d_call: .
clone_size: few
cdr3_nt: TGTGCCAGCACCTTGACCGACCAGGGTACTTCACCCCTCCACTTT
cdr3_aa: CASTLTDQGTSPLHF

j_call: TRBJ2-3
cdr3_length: 16
v_call: TRBV6-1
d_call: TRBD1
clone_size: .
cdr3_nt: TGTGCCAGCAGTGAAGCCCTCGGGACAGGGGCAGATACGCAGTATTTT
cdr3_aa: CASSEALGTGADTQYF

j_call: TRBJ2-5
cdr3_length: 13
v_call: TRBV28
d_call: TRBD1
clone_size: few
cdr3_nt: TGTGCCAGCAGTCCAGGGGGCCAGGAGACCCAGTACTTC
cdr3_aa: CASSPGGQETQYF

j_call: TRBJ2-6
cdr3_length: 17
v_call: TRBV4-1
d_call: TRBD1
clone_size: medium-sized
cdr3_nt: TGCGCCAGCAGCGCCGGGACAGAGGACTCTGGGGCCAACGTCCTGACTTTC
cdr3_aa: CASSAGTEDSGANVLTF

j_call: TRBJ2-3
cdr3_length: 13
v_call: TRBV7-2
d_call: .
clone_size: many
cdr3_nt: TGTGCCAGCAGCGGACGCAGACCAGATACGCAGTATTTT
cdr3_aa: CASSGRRPDTQYF

j_call: TRBJ2-2
cdr3_length: 14
v_call: TRBV5-1
d_call: .
clone_size: many
cdr3_nt: TGCGCCAGCAGCTTGAGTGTGGACACCGGGGAGCTGTTTTTT
cdr3_aa: CASSLSVDTGELFF

j_call: TRBJ2-2
cdr3_length: 15
v_call: TRBV7-6
d_call: TRBD1
clone_size: few
cdr3_nt: TGTGCCAGCAGCCGAACCGGGACAGGGGTCGGGGAGCTGTTTTTT
cdr3_aa: CASSRTGTGVGELFF

j_call: TRBJ2-5
cdr3_length: 14
v_call: TRBV7-2
d_call: .
clone_size: many
cdr3_nt: TGTGCCAGCAGCTTATCTGGGGTCGGAGAGACCCAGTACTTC
cdr3_aa: CASSLSGVGETQYF

j_call: TRBJ1-5
cdr3_length: 13
v_call: TRBV29-1
d_call: TRBD1
clone_size: many
cdr3_nt: TGCAGCGTGGGTACAGGGGAAGGGCGTCCCCAGCATTTT
cdr3_aa: CSVGTGEGRPQHF

j_call: TRBJ1-4
cdr3_length: 16
v_call: TRBV9
d_call: .
clone_size: many
cdr3_nt: TGTGCCAGCAGCGCCCCTCGCCCGACTCGGGGTGAAAAACTGTTTTTT
cdr3_aa: CASSAPRPTRGEKLFF

j_call: TRBJ1-2
cdr3_length: 14
v_call: TRBV6-2/TRBV6-3
d_call: .
clone_size: many
cdr3_nt: TGTGCCAGCAGTTACGGGTTGAGTGGCTATGGCTACACCTTC
cdr3_aa: CASSYGLSGYGYTF

j_call: TRBJ2-1
cdr3_length: 18
v_call: TRBV24-1
d_call: TRBD1
clone_size: many
cdr3_nt: TGTGCCACCAGTGACCAACAGGGGGCAGGTAGCGATGGCAATGAGCAGTTCTTC
cdr3_aa: CATSDQQGAGSDGNEQFF

j_call: TRBJ2-7
cdr3_length: 13
v_call: TRBV29-1
d_call: TRBD1
clone_size: many
cdr3_nt: TGCAGCGTCGCCGGGACAGGGACTTACGAGCAGTACTTC
cdr3_aa: CSVAGTGTYEQYF

j_call: TRBJ2-5
cdr3_length: 14
v_call: TRBV7-6
d_call: TRBD1
clone_size: .
cdr3_nt: TGTGCCAGCAGCCAAGACAGGGGCCAAGAGACCCAGTACTTC
cdr3_aa: CASSQDRGQETQYF

j_call: TRBJ2-3
cdr3_length: 14
v_call: TRBV6-1
d_call: TRBD2
clone_size: .
cdr3_nt: TGTGCCAGCAGAGATAGCGGGGGCACAGATACGCAGTATTTT
cdr3_aa: CASRDSGGTDTQYF

j_call: TRBJ2-7
cdr3_length: 11
v_call: TRBV6-2/TRBV6-3
d_call: .
clone_size: many
cdr3_nt: TGTGCCAGCACGTGGATGGGCGAGCAGTACTTC
cdr3_aa: CASTWMGEQYF

j_call: TRBJ2-1
cdr3_length: 13
v_call: TRBV11-2
d_call: .
clone_size: many
cdr3_nt: TGTGCCAGCAGCTTGGGGTTGGAGGGTAAGCAGTTCTTC
cdr3_aa: CASSLGLEGKQFF

j_call: TRBJ2-3
cdr3_length: 15
v_call: TRBV27
d_call: TRBD2
clone_size: .
cdr3_nt: TGTGCCAGCCTGTCCAGCGGGAGTTGGACAGATACGCAGTATTTT
cdr3_aa: CASLSSGSWTDTQYF

j_call: TRBJ1-5
cdr3_length: 14
v_call: TRBV28
d_call: .
clone_size: many
cdr3_nt: TGTGCCACCACGGGACGTCGGAGCAATCAGCCCCAGCATTTT
cdr3_aa: CATTGRRSNQPQHF

j_call: TRBJ2-5
cdr3_length: 15
v_call: TRBV12-3/TRBV12-4
d_call: .
clone_size: many
cdr3_nt: TGTGCCAGCACCCTTGGGGGGTTTACACAAGAGACCCAGTACTTC
cdr3_aa: CASTLGGFTQETQYF

j_call: TRBJ2-3
cdr3_length: 12
v_call: TRBV19
d_call: .
clone_size: many
cdr3_nt: TGTGCCAGTAGTTCCGCTCCGGAGGCGCAGTATTTT
cdr3_aa: CASSSAPEAQYF

j_call: TRBJ2-1
cdr3_length: 14
v_call: TRBV6-2/TRBV6-3
d_call: TRBD2
clone_size: many
cdr3_nt: TGTGCCAGCAGTCGACTAGCGGTAAACAATGAGCAGTTCTTC
cdr3_aa: CASSRLAVNNEQFF

j_call: TRBJ2-1
cdr3_length: 17
v_call: TRBV28
d_call: TRBD2
clone_size: .
cdr3_nt: TGTGCCAGCAGTTTATTGCAAGCGGGAGGTCGGGGCAATGAGCAGTTCTTC
cdr3_aa: CASSLLQAGGRGNEQFF

j_call: TRBJ1-1
cdr3_length: 17
v_call: TRBV20-1
d_call: .
clone_size: many
cdr3_nt: TGCAGTGCTAGAGGGGAGACCGGAATCCGCATGAACACTGAAGCTTTCTTT
cdr3_aa: CSARGETGIRMNTEAFF

j_call: TRBJ1-2
cdr3_length: 13
v_call: TRBV28
d_call: .
clone_size: medium-sized
cdr3_nt: TGTGCCAGCAGTTTGGGCCTGGGGCTCGGCTACACCTTC
cdr3_aa: CASSLGLGLGYTF

j_call: TRBJ2-1
cdr3_length: 15
v_call: TRBV6-6
d_call: .
clone_size: many
cdr3_nt: TGTGCCAGCAGTTACATGAGACCTGGGGGCGATGAGCAGTTCTTC
cdr3_aa: CASSYMRPGGDEQFF

j_call: TRBJ1-5
cdr3_length: 14
v_call: TRBV12-3/TRBV12-4
d_call: TRBD1
clone_size: many
cdr3_nt: TGTGCCAGCACCCCGCAGGGGGTTGGGCAGCCCCAGCATTTT
cdr3_aa: CASTPQGVGQPQHF

j_call: TRBJ2-1
cdr3_length: 12
v_call: TRBV27
d_call: .
clone_size: many
cdr3_nt: TGTGCCAGCAGTTCCCCCTCGAATGAGCAGTTCTTC
cdr3_aa: CASSSPSNEQFF

j_call: TRBJ1-1
cdr3_length: 16
v_call: TRBV28
d_call: .
clone_size: many
cdr3_nt: TGTGCCAGCAGTTCCCCGGGGGGGGGGCGAGGCACTGAAGCTTTCTTT
cdr3_aa: CASSSPGGGRGTEAFF

j_call: TRBJ2-5
cdr3_length: 15
v_call: TRBV6-2/TRBV6-3
d_call: .
clone_size: many
cdr3_nt: TGTGCCAGCTACTTCCGGGGGACAGCCCAAGAGACCCAGTACTTC
cdr3_aa: CASYFRGTAQETQYF

j_call: TRBJ2-3
cdr3_length: 12
v_call: TRBV20-1
d_call: .
clone_size: few
cdr3_nt: TGCAGTGCTAGAGTCAGCACAGATACGCAGTATTTT
cdr3_aa: CSARVSTDTQYF

j_call: TRBJ2-7
cdr3_length: 15
v_call: TRBV4-2
d_call: TRBD2
clone_size: once
cdr3_nt: TGTGCCAGCAGCCAAGGACTAGCGGATCCCTACGAGCAGTACTTC
cdr3_aa: CASSQGLADPYEQYF

j_call: TRBJ2-7
cdr3_length: 14
v_call: TRBV6-2/TRBV6-3
d_call: TRBD1
clone_size: .
cdr3_nt: TGTGCCAGCAGCCCGGGACAGGGGTCCATGGCTTTGGACTTC
cdr3_aa: CASSPGQGSMALDF

j_call: TRBJ2-1
cdr3_length: 15
v_call: TRBV7-9
d_call: TRBD2
clone_size: .
cdr3_nt: TGTGCCAGCAGTGTCTGGGAGGGTCGGGGCAATGAGCAGTTCTTC
cdr3_aa: CASSVWEGRGNEQFF

j_call: TRBJ1-2
cdr3_length: 14
v_call: TRBV27
d_call: TRBD1
clone_size: many
cdr3_nt: TGTGCCAGCAGGGGGACAGGGTCTGTCTATGGCTACACCTTC
cdr3_aa: CASRGTGSVYGYTF

j_call: TRBJ1-3
cdr3_length: 17
v_call: TRBV28
d_call: .
clone_size: few
cdr3_nt: TGTGCCAGCAGCCGCCCAGGAGTTGGGGGCTCTGGAAACACCATATATTTT
cdr3_aa: CASSRPGVGGSGNTIYF

j_call: TRBJ1-2
cdr3_length: 13
v_call: TRBV6-5
d_call: .
clone_size: many
cdr3_nt: TGTGCCAGCAGCTATGGGTTGGGGGCTCGCTACACCTTC
cdr3_aa: CASSYGLGARYTF

j_call: TRBJ1-1
cdr3_length: 14
v_call: TRBV6-2/TRBV6-3
d_call: .
clone_size: many
cdr3_nt: TGTGCCAGCAGTAGCGGAGACATGAACACTGAAGCTTTCTTT
cdr3_aa: CASSSGDMNTEAFF

j_call: TRBJ2-3
cdr3_length: 16
v_call: TRBV5-1
d_call: .
clone_size: many
cdr3_nt: TGCGCCAGCAGGGAGGCGTTGGAGGACCCCACAGATACGCAGTATTTT
cdr3_aa: CASREALEDPTDTQYF

j_call: TRBJ2-7
cdr3_length: 15
v_call: TRBV7-2
d_call: .
clone_size: many
cdr3_nt: TGTGCCAGCAGCTTAGGACTAACGACCTCCTACGAGCAGTACTTC
cdr3_aa: CASSLGLTTSYEQYF